This T cell receptor (beta chain) was recorded in a study of cytomegalovirus exposure and HLA in healthy donors. Study-wide results and limits: Immune exposure information comprised only CMV serostatus.

Note on this clone: Its specificity is not known.

Vbeta (60) and Jbeta (13) primers were used in the PCR. Profiling relied on immunoSEQ multiplex PCR, and the TCRdb table lists in-frame clones only, not all of them. The top ten clones hold around 0.2% of a sample with fewer than 250,000 clones, 65% to 80% of them seen once. Whereas donors were nominally healthy upon sampling, unrecorded immune exposures were probable. This CDR3 is 13 amino acids long. The germline CDR1 and CDR2 sequences are WNHNN and SYGVQD (reference sequence). The source material was PBMCs. The clonotype originates from a girl aged 2-9 years in good health and CMV-seronegative. The chain is built from TRBV10-1 and TRBJ2-5, with unresolved D. The J call is doubtful: the DNA matches TRBJ2-7 better. CDR3 nucleotide sequence: TGCGCCAGCAGTGCAGGCCCCTCCTACGAGCAGTACTTC. Protein: CASSAGPSYEQYF.